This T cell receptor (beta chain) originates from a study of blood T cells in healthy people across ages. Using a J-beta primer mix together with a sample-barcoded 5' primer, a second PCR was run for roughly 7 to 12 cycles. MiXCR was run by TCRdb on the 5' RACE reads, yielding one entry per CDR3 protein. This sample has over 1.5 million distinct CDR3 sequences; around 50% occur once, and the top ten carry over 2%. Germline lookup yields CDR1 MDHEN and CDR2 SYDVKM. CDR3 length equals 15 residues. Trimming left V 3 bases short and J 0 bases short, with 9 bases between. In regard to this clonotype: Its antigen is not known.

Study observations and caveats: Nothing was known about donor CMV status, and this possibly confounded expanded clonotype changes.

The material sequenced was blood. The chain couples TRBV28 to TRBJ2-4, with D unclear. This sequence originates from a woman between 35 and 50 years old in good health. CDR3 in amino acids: CASSFPSSAKNIQYF. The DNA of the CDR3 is TGTGCCAGCAGTTTCCCGTCATCAGCCAAAAACATTCAGTACTTC.